Each of the 2 T cell receptor beta chains below was sequenced from the same sample in a study of T and B cells in COVID-19 patients. TRB rearrangements were amplified by multiplex PCR with BIOMED2 TRB-A/B primers. TCRdb fed the multiplex PCR reads into MiXCR, producing one record per CDR3 protein. The sample lists roughly 9,000 distinct CDR3 sequences; around 30% were seen once. Blood genomic DNA input for TRB amplification was about 240-550 ng. Sequencing was done on a sample of blood. The origin of the receptors is a human donor who had recovered from COVID-19.

In its sample, this clonotype was seen a few times. The J gene is TRBJ1-6, the V gene TRBV10-3; D gene unclear. The germline V and J ends were trimmed by 0 bases and 3 bases, with 9 bases remaining between them. CDR1 and CDR2 from the germline V gene are ENHRY and SYGVKD. The CDR3 consists of 16 residues. CDR3 in amino acids: CAISESFLDYNSPLHF. CDR3 in DNA: TGTGCCATCAGTGAGTCCTTCTTAGACTATAATTCACCCCTCCACTTT.

The sample holds a few counts of this clonotype. V usage is TRBV18 and J usage is TRBJ1-1, with TRBD1 matching over 8 bases. Germline-derived CDR1 and CDR2 are KGHSH and LQKENI. J gave up 3 bases and V 7 bases, and 7 bases lay outside the gene matches. The CDR3 runs to 14 residues. In DNA, the CDR3 is TGTGCCAGCTTTCAGGACAGGGTGGACACTGAAGCTTTCTTT. It yields the protein CASFQDRVDTEAFF. The entire variable domain, with the rest obtained from reference TRBV18 and TRBJ1-1, is as follows: NAGVMQNPRHLVRRRGQEARLRCSPMKGHSHVYWYRQLPEEGLKFMVYLQKENIIDESGMPKERFSAEFPKEGPSILRIQQVVRGDSAAYFCASFQDRVDTEAFFGQGTRLTVV.